These 28 T cell receptor beta chains came from one sample sequenced in a study of T cells in Graves' hyperthyroidism and ophthalmopathy. TCR beta CDR3 region amplification was performed from RNA transcripts. RT-PCR in the first round (using the HTBI primer set) targeted the TCR CDR3. Using its own MiXCR run on the multiplex PCR reads, TCRdb lists one record per CDR3 protein. This sample yields around 250,000 distinct CDR3 sequences, of which about 14% are seen a single time; roughly 13% belongs to the top ten. The sequenced sample was blood. Receptors originate from a woman aged 35 to 49 with Graves' hyperthyroidism that later progressed to Graves' ophthalmopathy.

This clonotype was seen ten or more times. This sequence joins TRBV7-3 and TRBJ2-5, with 7 nucleotides matching TRBD2. The CDR3 is 14 amino acids. Germline values: CDR1 SGHTA, CDR2 FQGTGA. Losses at the gene ends were 5 bases for V and 2 bases for J; bases not matched to a gene: 5. CDR3 loop: CASSPSGGQETQYF. Here the CDR3 DNA reads TGTGCCAGCAGCCCATCGGGAGGACAAGAGACCCAGTACTTC.

Many counts were recorded for this clonotype. This chain links TRBV5-1 with TRBJ1-4, with D possibly TRBD1 on 5 matching bases. Trimming cost V 0 bases and J 6 bases, with 9 bases left between them. This CDR3 spans 14 amino acids. From germline, CDR1 is SGHRS and CDR2 YFSETQ. CDR3 DNA: TGCGCCAGCAGCTTGGGCGCGGGGGATGAAAAACTGTTTTTT. Protein product: CASSLGAGDEKLFF.

This clonotype was detected ten times or more. The gene calls are TRBV30 and TRBJ2-2; D tentatively fits TRBD1 or TRBD2 (5 bases each). V lost 4 bases and J 6 bases, leaving 12 bases between the germline ends. There are 13 residues in the CDR3. Germline assignment: CDR1 GTSNPN and CDR2 SVGIG (reference sequence). CDR3 protein: CAWNQGRAGELFF. CDR3 nucleotide sequence: TGTGCCTGGAATCAGGGACGGGCCGGGGAGCTGTTTTTT. Combining the CDR3 with reference TRBV30 and TRBJ2-2 gives the whole variable domain SQTIHQWPATLVQPVGSPLSLECTVEGTSNPNLYWYRQAAGRGLQLLFYSVGIGQISSEVPQNLSASRPQDRQFILSSKKLLLSDSGFYLCAWNQGRAGELFFGEGSRLTVL.

In its sample, this clonotype was seen many times. The genes are TRBV30 and TRBJ2-1; D is possibly TRBD1 (5 bases). The CDR3 runs 12 residues. V was trimmed by 4 bases and J by 10 bases, leaving 14 bases between them. CDR1 and CDR2 from the germline V gene are GTSNPN and SVGIG (reference sequence). In DNA form, the CDR3 reads TGTGCCTGGATTATAAGGGGCATCGAGCAGTTCTTC. Protein: CAWIIRGIEQFF.

This chain joins TRBV30 and TRBJ1-4, with TRBD1 as a possible D gene (5 bases). The CDR3 extends over 16 amino acids. Trimming stripped 0 bases from V and 5 bases from J, with 16 bases between. Germline CDR1 and CDR2: GTSNPN and SVGIG (reference sequence). The CDR3 here is CAWSVTRGTRNEKLFF. The CDR3 nucleotides read TGTGCCTGGAGTGTTACCCGGGGGACTAGGAATGAAAAACTGTTTTTT.

Here the CDR3 reads CASSVYPSVGPSPYEQYF. The CDR3 DNA reads TGTGCCAGCAGCGTATACCCCTCCGTCGGCCCCTCGCCCTACGAGCAGTACTTC. The chain carries TRBV9 and TRBJ2-7; D call uncertain. This CDR3 contains 18 residues. The V gene's germline CDR1 is SGDLS and CDR2 YYNGEE. The V end lost 1 base, the J end lost 2 bases, and 22 bases lay between the germline ends.

The CDR3 here is CASSRTEGSNQPQHF. The CDR3 coding sequence is TGCGCCAGCAGCCGGACAGAGGGTAGCAATCAGCCCCAGCATTTT. The chain has TRBV5-1 and TRBJ1-5, with D possibly matching TRBD1 (6 bases). V dropped 4 bases and J dropped 0 bases, with 11 bases sitting between them. The germline gives CDR1 SGHRS, CDR2 YFSETQ. The CDR3 has 15 residues.

The genes are TRBV4-1 and TRBJ1-5; D possibly corresponds to TRBD1 (5 bases). CDR1 is MGHRA and CDR2 is YSYEKL in the germline V gene. The CDR3 is 14 amino acids. V was shortened by 2 bases and J by 6 bases, with 11 bases between the two germline ends. DNA of the CDR3: TGCGCCAGCAGCCAAAACAGGTTGTTTCAGCCCCAGCATTTT. Translated, it gives CASSQNRLFQPQHF.

This clonotype was seen many times. The CDR3 loop is CASSLNYPHEQFF. The CDR3 DNA follows: TGTGCCAGCAGCTTAAACTACCCACATGAGCAGTTCTTC. The chain couples TRBV11-2 to TRBJ2-1; no definite D call. The CDR3 totals 13 residues. The germline V and J ends were trimmed by 2 bases and 8 bases, with 10 bases remaining between them. From germline, CDR1 is SGHAT and CDR2 FQNNGV.

To note about this clonotype: A much larger clone sits a single nucleotide away, making a read error possible. J is TRBJ2-3 and V is TRBV14, with TRBD2 matching over 7 bases. The CDR3 has 16 amino acids. CDR1 is SGHDN and CDR2 is FVKESK in the germline V gene. As DNA, the CDR3 is TGTGGCAGCAGCCAAGATGTGGGAGGGTACACAGATACGCAGTATTTT. This codes for CGSSQDVGGYTDTQYF.

With respect to this clonotype: A much more abundant neighbour one base away suggests this may be a read error. The chain recombines TRBV7-9 with TRBJ2-7, with D tentatively TRBD2 (7 bases). Germline V lookup: CDR1 SEHNR, CDR2 FQNEAQ (reference sequence). The CDR3 totals 14 residues. Trimming removed 7 bases from V and 5 bases from J, with 18 bases in between. The CDR3 region has the DNA TGTGCCAGCAACACCCTCGGGGAGGGGGACGAGCAGTACTTC. This encodes CASNTLGEGDEQYF.

This clonotype was counted at least ten times. The V gene is TRBV7-9, the J gene TRBJ2-5; the D gene is possibly TRBD2 (5 bases). The CDR3 runs 15 residues. V shed 1 base and J shed 1 base, with 10 bases lying between them. Germline CDR1 SEHNR, CDR2 FQNEAQ (reference sequence). CDR3: CASSLGGASQETQYF. The CDR3 DNA sequence: TGTGCCAGCAGCTTAGGGGGAGCATCCCAAGAGACCCAGTACTTC.

The table lists this clonotype with many counts. The rearrangement links TRBV28 to TRBJ1-6; D is ambiguous. V shed 6 bases and J shed 9 bases, with 9 bases lying between them. The germline V gene encodes CDR1 MDHEN and CDR2 SYDVKM. CDR3 size: 12 residues. In nucleotides, the CDR3 is TGTGCCAGCAGGGACTACTCTTCACCCCTCCACTTT. It is translated as CASRDYSSPLHF. Together with reference TRBV28 and TRBJ1-6, the CDR3 gives the full variable domain: DVKVTQSSRYLVKRTGEKVFLECVQDMDHENMFWYRQDPGLGLRLIYFSYDVKMKEKGDIPEGYSVSREKKERFSLILESASTNQTSMYLCASRDYSSPLHFGNGTRLTVT.

V and J are TRBV10-3 and TRBJ2-7; D call uncertain. The germline CDR1 and CDR2 sequences are ENHRY and SYGVKD. With 11 bases removed from V and 2 bases from J, the gap between germline ends came to 19 bases. CDR3 length equals 14 residues. The CDR3 DNA is TGTGCCGCGTCGCCCACAAAACTCCCCTACGAGCAGTACTTC. Translated, it gives CAASPTKLPYEQYF.

This clonotype has ten or more counts. Written as DNA, the CDR3 is TGCAGCGTCCTAGGGGGGGACTTCAATGAGCAGTTCTTC. Its translation is CSVLGGDFNEQFF. The chain carries TRBV29-1 and TRBJ2-1; tentatively, D is TRBD2 (7 bases). The germline V gene encodes CDR1 SQVTM and CDR2 ANQGSEA. With 6 bases removed from V and 6 bases from J, the gap between germline ends came to 15 bases. The CDR3 sequence is 13 residues long.

This clonotype was seen repeatedly, ten times or more. The V and J genes are TRBV7-3 and TRBJ2-3, with 8 nucleotides matching TRBD1. J was trimmed by 0 bases and V by 5 bases; bases with no gene match: 4. Germline CDR1 reads SGHTA; CDR2 reads FQGTGA. This CDR3 is 15 amino acids long. The CDR3 DNA is TGTGCCAGCAGCCCAGGGGGCGTTAGCACAGATACGCAGTATTTT. This sequence encodes CASSPGGVSTDTQYF. The variable domain in full, completed from reference TRBV7-3 and TRBJ2-3, reads GAGVSQTPSNKVTEKGKYVELRCDPISGHTALYWYRQSLGQGPEFLIYFQGTGAADDSGLPNDRFFAVRPEGSVSTLKIQRTERGDSAVYLCASSPGGVSTDTQYFGPGTRLTVL.

This clonotype was picked up many times. As DNA, the CDR3 is TGTGCCAGTAGGTCCCCTGGCGCATGGGACACTGAAGCTTTCTTT. Its translation: CASRSPGAWDTEAFF. This sequence joins TRBV19 and TRBJ1-1; D uncertain. This CDR3 is built from 15 residues. The ends were cut back, 6 bases at V and 3 bases at J, with 17 bases in the middle. CDR1 LNHDA and CDR2 SQIVND come from the germline V gene (reference sequence).

The table lists this clonotype with many counts. J is TRBJ1-1 and V is TRBV11-3; no firm D call. Germline loops: CDR1 SGHNT, CDR2 YENEEA. V was pared by 1 base and J by 5 bases, with 8 bases between. The CDR3 has 13 residues. Written as DNA, the CDR3 is TGTGCCAGCAGCTTAGCCGCGTGGACTGAAGCTTTCTTT. Translating gives CASSLAAWTEAFF.

Ten or more counts support this clonotype. The V call is TRBV20-1, the J call TRBJ2-5; D could derive from TRBD1 or TRBD2 (5 bases each). Germline V lookup: CDR1 DFQATT, CDR2 SNEGSKA (reference sequence). The ends were cut back, 1 base at V and 5 bases at J, with 14 bases in the middle. The CDR3 runs 14 residues. The CDR3 protein is CSARGGTGGETQYF. The DNA of the CDR3 is TGCAGTGCTAGAGGGGGGACGGGTGGGGAGACCCAGTACTTC.

In regard to this clonotype: This sequence may be a read error, since a much larger clone differs from it by one base. The chain uses TRBV6-1 and TRBJ1-1; no firm D call. The CDR3 runs 16 residues. CDR1 and CDR2 (germline): MNHNS, SASEGT. As DNA, the CDR3 is TGTGCCAGCAGCCCTAGGATACAGTGGCGGAACACTGGAGCTTTCTTT. As protein: CASSPRIQWRNTGAFF.

There are many counts of this clonotype. The J gene is TRBJ2-7, the V gene TRBV30; a possible D gene is TRBD1 (6 bases). Germline CDR1 reads GTSNPN; CDR2 reads SVGIG (reference sequence). V shed 6 bases and J shed 2 bases, with 14 bases lying between them. This CDR3 comprises 13 residues. CDR3 region: CACHRDITYEQYF. The CDR3 region has the DNA TGTGCCTGCCACCGGGACATCACCTACGAGCAGTACTTC.

V is TRBV29-1 and J is TRBJ2-2, with 8 bases aligning to TRBD2. The germline gives CDR1 SQVTM, CDR2 ANQGSEA. The CDR3 is 15 amino acids. V lost 4 bases to trimming and J lost 4 bases; unmatched junction nucleotides: 8. The CDR3 protein is CSVVLREGGTGELFF. CDR3 DNA: TGCAGCGTTGTACTTCGGGAGGGGGGCACCGGGGAGCTGTTTTTT.

This clonotype was recorded a few times. The chain links TRBV4-1 to TRBJ1-2; maybe TRBD1 (6 bases). CDR1 MGHRA and CDR2 YSYEKL come from the germline V gene. The V end was cut by 0 bases, the J end by 8 bases, with 13 bases between. This CDR3 comprises 14 residues. The CDR3 loop is CASSQDGGLRGYTF. DNA of the CDR3: TGCGCCAGCAGCCAAGATGGGGGGCTCCGCGGCTACACCTTC.

Only a few counts were recorded for this clonotype. A much larger clone lies one base from this, so it may be a read error. The chain employs TRBV3-1 and TRBJ2-1, with D possibly TRBD2 on 7 matching bases. The V gene lost 4 bases and the J gene lost 2 bases, with 9 bases spanning the gap. The germline CDR1 and CDR2 sequences are LGHDT and YNNKEL (reference sequence). The CDR3 is 14 residues long. CDR3 sequence: CASSRGGAYNEQFF. CDR3 nucleotide sequence: TGTGCCAGCAGCCGAGGGGGGGCCTACAATGAGCAGTTCTTC.

This clonotype was counted ten times or more. The J gene is TRBJ1-6, the V gene TRBV7-2, with 7 bases matching TRBD1. Germline V gene lookup returns CDR1 SGHTA and CDR2 FQGNSA. This CDR3 is built from 17 residues. V dropped 5 bases and J dropped 4; count of bases not matched to a gene: 11. This CDR3 reads CASSTRQGLPYNSPLHF. The CDR3 DNA sequence: TGTGCCAGCAGCACTCGACAGGGATTACCGTATAATTCACCCCTCCACTTT.

This clonotype was observed at least ten times. V and J are TRBV12-3 or TRBV12-4 and TRBJ1-2, with D perhaps TRBD1 (6 bases). CDR3 length: 14 amino acids. V lost 5 bases and J lost 4, with 14 bases in between. The DNA for the CDR3 is TGTGCCAGCAGTACCGAACAGGGCTCCTATGGCTACACCTTC. Translation: CASSTEQGSYGYTF.

This clonotype occurred many times. CDR3 loop: CASKDRAANEKLFF. Here the CDR3 DNA reads TGTGCCAGCAAGGACAGGGCGGCTAATGAAAAACTGTTTTTT. The rearrangement joins TRBV18 to TRBJ1-4; TRBD1 agrees at 8 bases. J was trimmed by 3 bases and V by 8 bases; bases with no gene match: 5. The CDR3 has 14 residues. Germline lookup yields CDR1 KGHSH and CDR2 LQKENI.

With regard to this clonotype: A much larger clone lies one base from this, so it may be a read error. This chain links TRBV2 with TRBJ1-2; D may be TRBD1 (6 bases). V was clipped by 4 bases and J by 4 bases, with 7 bases between them. The germline V gene encodes CDR1 SNHLY and CDR2 FYNNEI. CDR3 length equals 12 residues. CDR3 region: CASSADSYGYTF. In DNA form, the CDR3 reads TGTGCCAGCAGTGCGGACAGCTATGGCTACACCTTC.